The clone carrying this T cell receptor beta chain has more than one count but fewer than ten. The CDR3 length is 16 residues. Germline CDR1 is MRHNA and CDR2 is SNTAGT. Trimming cost V 5 bases and J 0 bases; bases outside gene matches: 3. In the original processing: Amplification of reference gene primers was used by the study to estimate nucleated cell counts. Measured with immunoSEQ multiplex PCR; TCRdb has only the in-frame clones, and not every one. That table supplies the V and J calls and clone size; D and trimming were determined from the DNA. The sample gives about 180,000 clones, approximately 85% of which show up once; around 3.3% is in the top ten. This specimen comes from a study of blood T cell repertoires in COVID-19. Whole-study context: Some COVID-19 samples were acute and others convalescent; all came from the United States, Italy and Spain. Nucleic acid was either cDNA or gDNA, and it came from T cells, B-cell-depleted T cells, or PBMCs.

This chain connects TRBV6-4 to TRBJ2-1; TRBD1 agrees at 11 bases. The specimen was peripheral blood. The clonotype originates from a man in his 60s with acute or convalescent COVID-19. CDR3 loop: CASSRGTGGSYNEQFF. In nucleotides, the CDR3 is TGTGCCAGCAGTCGGGGGACAGGGGGCTCCTACAATGAGCAGTTCTTC.